The clone carrying this TCR beta chain was counted a single time. Antigen: not known. Runs used v3.0 of the immunoSEQ assay and were done at survey level. Sequencing was performed with immunoSEQ multiplex PCR; in TCRdb, only in-frame clones are kept and a portion is missing. The table has about 19,000 clones, roughly 84% seen once. The data are from a study of long-term antiretroviral therapy in people with HIV. Study results and caveats: HIV repertoires had narrower CDR3 length ranges than controls. The study collected blood between the mid-2000s and the late 2010s, possibly under older ART regimens.

Per individual, the PBMC samples numbered at least one pre-ART and at least two post-ART. The CDR3 contains 14 residues. Germline values: CDR1 MDHEN, CDR2 SYDVKM. The J segment lost 4 bases and the V segment lost 5 bases, leaving 7 bases of the junction unmatched. V is TRBV28 and J is TRBJ2-7, with TRBD1 matching 8 bases. The clonotype was recovered from a man younger than 35 with HIV. The sequenced sample was unsorted PBMCs, obtained 0.9 years after starting antiretroviral therapy. The DNA for the CDR3 is TGTGCCAGCAGTAGCCAGGGGGCTAGGTACGAGCAGTACGTC. Protein: CASSSQGARYEQYV.